A selection of T cell receptor beta chains follows, all from one sample in a study of control samples from healthy donors and cancer patients. Assay used: immunoSEQ multiplex PCR; TCRdb lists only in-frame clones, some missing. The sample consists of fewer than 300,000 clones, 82% of them appearing once. Material for sequencing was PBMCs. The origin of the receptors is a woman aged 60-70 years with lung cancer. The CDR3 runs from the conserved cysteine through the conserved F or W. The order of the fields is J gene, clone size, V gene, D gene, CDR3 DNA, CDR3 protein. D genes are given only for firm matches. The size entry is marked missing in some rows and otherwise reads once, few, many or a size class.

TRBJ2-1 | . | TRBV7-2 | . | TGTGCCAGCAGCTTATCAACCTACAATGAGCAGTTCTTC | CASSLSTYNEQFF
TRBJ1-2 | . | TRBV30 | . | TGTGCCTGGAGTATCGGAGGTGACGGTTTCAACTATGGCTACACCTTC | CAWSIGGDGFNYGYTF
TRBJ1-3 | . | TRBV7-9 | . | TGTGCCAGCAGCTCCCTGAGCTCTGGAAACACCATATATTTT | CASSSLSSGNTIYF
TRBJ1-5 | once | TRBV12-3/TRBV12-4 | . | TGTGCCAGCAGTTTGAGGGAGGATCAGCCCCAGCATTTT | CASSLREDQPQHF
TRBJ1-5 | . | TRBV19 | . | TGTGCCAGTAGTAATATACAGGGAGGCAATCAGCCCCAGCATTTT | CASSNIQGGNQPQHF
TRBJ2-3 | . | TRBV5-1 | . | TGCGCCAGCGGACTTACAGGGACTAGCACAGATACGCAGTATTTT | CASGLTGTSTDTQYF
TRBJ2-1 | . | TRBV24-1 | . | TGTGCCACCAGTGATTCTACCGCGGCGACCTACAATGAGCAGTTCTTC | CATSDSTAATYNEQFF
TRBJ2-1 | few | TRBV19 | . | TGTGCCAGTAGTATAGTTGGGGGGCCCTACAATGAGCAGTTCTTC | CASSIVGGPYNEQFF
TRBJ2-7 | . | TRBV18 | TRBD2 | TGTGCCAGCTCACCAGCGGGGGGTTCCTACGAGCAGTACTTC | CASSPAGGSYEQYF
TRBJ2-7 | . | TRBV5-4 | . | TGTGCCAGCAGCCCCTTAGGGGGGGCCACCTACGAGCAGTACTTC | CASSPLGGATYEQYF
TRBJ2-1 | . | TRBV19 | TRBD2 | TGTGCCAGTAGGACTAGCGGGGGGGCACTCAATGAGCAGTTCTTC | CASRTSGGALNEQFF
TRBJ2-5 | . | TRBV6-5 | . | TGTGCCAGCAGTTATATCACAGGGAGGGAGACCCAGTACTTC | CASSYITGRETQYF
TRBJ1-4 | few | TRBV7-8 | . | TGTGCCAGCAGCCGGACCTATTTAGGTGAAAAACTGTTTTTT | CASSRTYLGEKLFF